This TCR beta chain was documented in a study of T cell repertoires in cytomegalovirus infection. Across the whole study: It can be stated that public TCR beta signatures indicated CMV infection as well as a matching HLA type. Study-wide results and limits: Carriers of CMV plus the relevant HLA were identified by cumulative public TCR beta family frequency. Clonotypes of TCR beta that were HLA-C-restricted and CMV-specific dominated the ex vivo response.

From the reads, TCRdb called clonotypes with MiXCR, one entry per CDR3 protein. This table holds around 130,000 distinct CDR3 sequences, approximately 8.8% found once. This clonotype was seen more than once but under ten times. Its antigen is not known. V lost 1 base to trimming and J lost 1 base, with 14 bases between them. This CDR3 comprises 16 residues. In germline, CDR1 is SQVTM, CDR2 ANQGSEA. The chain joins TRBV29-1 to TRBJ2-1, with D unclear. The TCR originated in a human donor in good health (CMV status not recorded). Some clones in this sample may be carry-over from other donors' samples. The material sequenced was PBMCs. The CDR3 coding sequence is TGCAGCGTTGAAGGGGCGACCTGGTTTTCCTACAATGAGCAGTTCTTC. As protein: CSVEGATWFSYNEQFF.